A single sample gave rise to the 15 T cell receptor beta chains below, sequenced in a study of shared clonotypes between healthy human individuals. Clones were read by immunoSEQ multiplex PCR, and TCRdb kept only the in-frame ones, dropping some. The table has a few million clones, 85% to 95% seen once; the top ten hold roughly 1.7%. CD45RO-negative, CCR7-selected cells formed the naive CD8 fraction, which excluded terminally differentiated effector memory CD45RA+ cells. The sequencing input was naive CD8+ T cells from PBMCs. Source of these receptors: a man aged 18-30 years in good health. Some clones in this sample may be carry-over from other donors' samples.

The rearrangement joins TRBV4-3 to TRBJ2-3; maybe TRBD1 (6 bases). Per the germline V gene, CDR1 is LGHNA and CDR2 is YSLEER. The CDR3 is made up of 13 amino acids. With 3 bases removed from V and 6 bases from J, the gap between germline ends came to 10 bases. The CDR3 nucleotides read TGCGCCAGCAGCCAGGGGGCTGGGGATACGCAGTATTTT. Amino acid sequence: CASSQGAGDTQYF.

The chain uses TRBV9 and TRBJ2-5; 7 bases align to TRBD1. V lost 4 bases to trimming and J lost 3 bases; unmatched junction nucleotides: 9. CDR1 is SGDLS and CDR2 is YYNGEE in the germline V gene. This CDR3 is 15 amino acids long. This chain's CDR3 is CASSPGTVWKETQYF. The CDR3 DNA sequence: TGTGCCAGCAGCCCAGGGACAGTTTGGAAAGAGACCCAGTACTTC.

This rearrangement joins TRBV9 to TRBJ2-7; D remains unclear. The CDR3 runs to 12 residues. Trimming took off 3 bases at V and 3 bases at J, with 7 bases between the two ends. CDR1 is SGDLS and CDR2 is YYNGEE in the germline V gene. As DNA, the CDR3 is TGTGCCAGCAGCGGAGAAAGCTACGAGCAGTACTTC. Encoded protein: CASSGESYEQYF.

A single count supports this clone. A junction end diverges from the germline sequence, so it may reflect a read error. This chain joins TRBV27 and TRBJ2-7; D is uncertain. CDR3 length: 14 residues. Germline-derived CDR1 and CDR2 are MNHEY and SMNVEV (reference sequence). CDR3 coding DNA: TGTGCCAGCAGTCAATACAAGATCTCCCACGAGCAGTACTTC. It translates to CASSQYKISHEQYF.

The chain uses TRBV16 and TRBJ2-2; D gene ambiguous. Trimming left V 2 bases short and J 2 bases short, with 9 bases between. The CDR3 loop spans 15 amino acids. Germline V CDR1 and CDR2: KGHSY, FQNENV. The CDR3 loop reads CASSQPPRNTGELFF. CDR3 DNA sequence: TGTGCCAGCAGCCAACCGCCAAGAAACACCGGGGAGCTGTTTTTT.

V is TRBV30 and J is TRBJ2-5, with 9 bases lining up with TRBD1. The J call is uncertain, as TRBJ2-7 better fits the DNA end. This CDR3 has 12 amino acids. Germline-derived CDR1 and CDR2 are GTSNPN and SVGIG (reference sequence). The CDR3 bases are TGTGCCTACGGGACAGGGACCTACGAGCAGTACTTC. It specifies CAYGTGTYEQYF.

V is TRBV18 and J is TRBJ2-7; a possible D gene is TRBD2 (6 bases). CDR3 length: 14 amino acids. Deletions cut 1 base from V and 3 bases from J, with 10 bases between. Germline V CDR1 and CDR2: KGHSH, LQKENI. CDR3 DNA: TGTGCCAGCTCACCACTTGGCGGGGTCTACGAGCAGTACTTC. Amino acids: CASSPLGGVYEQYF.

The chain links TRBV4-1 to TRBJ2-1; 7 bases are shared with TRBD2. CDR1 MGHRA and CDR2 YSYEKL come from the germline V gene. Trimming removed 0 bases from V and 1 base from J; junction bases left unmatched: 6. This CDR3 region has 17 residues. The CDR3, as DNA: TGCGCCAGCAGCCAAGAGGGGGGGTACCTATCCTACAATGAGCAGTTCTTC. Translating gives CASSQEGGYLSYNEQFF.

The V call is TRBV15, the J call TRBJ2-7; possibly TRBD1 for D (6 bases). The CDR3 extends over 13 amino acids. Trimming took 2 bases from V and 6 from J, leaving 11 bases between them. Looked up from germline, CDR1 is LNHNV and CDR2 is YYDKDF (reference sequence). CDR3 nucleotides: TGTGCCACCAGCAGACCCAGGGGCGCCGAGCAGTACTTC. Its protein is CATSRPRGAEQYF.

This clone was counted once. CDR3 protein: CASSLSNRVEQYF. The CDR3 DNA reads as TGTGCCAGCAGTTTATCAAACAGGGTCGAGCAGTACTTC. The V call is TRBV27, the J call TRBJ2-7; tentative D call: TRBD1 (6 bases). The germline gives CDR1 MNHEY, CDR2 SMNVEV (reference sequence). The CDR3 is 13 residues long. The V end was cut by 0 bases, the J end by 6 bases, with 9 bases between.

The chain uses TRBV9 and TRBJ2-7, with a possible D match to TRBD1 (5 bases). V lost 1 base to trimming and J lost 3 bases, with 11 bases between them. The CDR3 spans 14 residues. The V gene's germline CDR1 is SGDLS and CDR2 YYNGEE. CDR3 coding DNA: TGTGCCAGCAGCGTACAGGGCAGAGACTACGAGCAGTACTTC. This translates into CASSVQGRDYEQYF.

J is TRBJ2-3 and V is TRBV7-9, with a tentative D call TRBD2 (5 bases). V was cut by 1 base and J by 5 bases, with 13 bases left in between. Germline loops: CDR1 SEHNR, CDR2 FQNEAQ (reference sequence). The CDR3 is 15 residues long. CDR3 bases: TGTGCCAGCAGCTTAGTTGTTCCGGGGATAGATACGCAGTATTTT. Translating it yields CASSLVVPGIDTQYF.

The chain carries TRBV18 and TRBJ2-5; a weak D match, TRBD1 (5 bases). Trimming removed 0 bases at V and 0 bases at J, with 11 bases between. The CDR3 is 16 residues long. The germline CDR1 and CDR2 sequences are KGHSH and LQKENI. The CDR3 DNA sequence: TGTGCCAGCTCACCACCTATTGGCAGGGACCAAGAGACCCAGTACTTC. Translating it yields CASSPPIGRDQETQYF.

Here the CDR3 reads CARSIATRGEQFF. The CDR3 region has the DNA TGTGCTCGGAGTATAGCGACTCGGGGAGAGCAGTTCTTC. V gene TRBV30 combines with J gene TRBJ2-1, with D tentatively TRBD2 (5 bases). Germline V lookup: CDR1 GTSNPN, CDR2 SVGIG (reference sequence). This CDR3 has 13 residues.

The chain couples TRBV6-5 to TRBJ2-1; TRBD2 agrees at 12 bases. J gave up 9 bases and V 6 bases, and 3 bases lay outside the gene matches. The CDR3 is 13 amino acids. The germline gives CDR1 MNHEY, CDR2 SVGAGI. The CDR3 DNA follows: TGTGCCAGCAGCAGACTAGCGGGAGTTGAGCAGTTCTTC. Its translation: CASSRLAGVEQFF.